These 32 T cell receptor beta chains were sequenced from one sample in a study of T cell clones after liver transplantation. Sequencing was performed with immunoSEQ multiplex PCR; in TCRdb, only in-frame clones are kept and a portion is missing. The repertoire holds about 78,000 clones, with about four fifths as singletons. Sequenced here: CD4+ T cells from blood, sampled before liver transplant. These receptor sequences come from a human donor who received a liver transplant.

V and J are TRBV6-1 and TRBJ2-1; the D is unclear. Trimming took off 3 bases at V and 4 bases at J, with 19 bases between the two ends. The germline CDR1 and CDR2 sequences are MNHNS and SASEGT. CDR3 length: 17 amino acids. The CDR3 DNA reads TGTGCCAGCAGTGACTTCCGAAGACGGGTAGTATACAATGAGCAGTTCTTC. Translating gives CASSDFRRRVVYNEQFF.

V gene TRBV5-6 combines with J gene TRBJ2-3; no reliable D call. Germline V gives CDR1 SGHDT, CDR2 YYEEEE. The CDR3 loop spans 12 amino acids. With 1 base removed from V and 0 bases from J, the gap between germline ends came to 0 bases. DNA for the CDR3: TGTGCCAGCAGCTTGAGCACAGATACGCAGTATTTT. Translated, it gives CASSLSTDTQYF.

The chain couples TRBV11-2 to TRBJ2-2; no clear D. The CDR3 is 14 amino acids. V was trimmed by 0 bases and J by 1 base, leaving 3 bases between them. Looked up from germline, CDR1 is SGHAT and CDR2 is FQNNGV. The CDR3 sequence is CASSLEQNTGELFF. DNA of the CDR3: TGTGCCAGCAGCTTAGAACAGAACACCGGGGAGCTGTTTTTT. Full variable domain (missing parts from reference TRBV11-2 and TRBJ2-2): EAGVAQSPRYKIIEKRQSVAFWCNPISGHATLYWYQQILGQGPKLLIQFQNNGVVDDSQLPKDRFSAERLKGVDSTLKIQPAKLEDSAVYLCASSLEQNTGELFFGEGSRLTVL.

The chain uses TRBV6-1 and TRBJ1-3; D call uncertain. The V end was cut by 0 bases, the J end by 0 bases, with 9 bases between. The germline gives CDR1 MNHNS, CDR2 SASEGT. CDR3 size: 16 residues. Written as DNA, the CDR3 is TGTGCCAGCAGTGAAGCGTCCCCGGTCTCTGGAAACACCATATATTTT. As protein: CASSEASPVSGNTIYF.

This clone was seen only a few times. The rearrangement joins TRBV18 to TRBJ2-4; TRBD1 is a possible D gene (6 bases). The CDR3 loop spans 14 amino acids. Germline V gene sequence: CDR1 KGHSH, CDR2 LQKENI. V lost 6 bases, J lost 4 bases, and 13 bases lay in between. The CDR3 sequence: CASSARQGKNIQYF. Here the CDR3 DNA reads TGTGCCAGCTCCGCGAGGCAGGGGAAAAACATTCAGTACTTC. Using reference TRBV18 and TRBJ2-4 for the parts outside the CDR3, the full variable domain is NAGVMQNPRHLVRRRGQEARLRCSPMKGHSHVYWYRQLPEEGLKFMVYLQKENIIDESGMPKERFSAEFPKEGPSILRIQQVVRGDSAAYFCASSARQGKNIQYFGAGTRLSVL.

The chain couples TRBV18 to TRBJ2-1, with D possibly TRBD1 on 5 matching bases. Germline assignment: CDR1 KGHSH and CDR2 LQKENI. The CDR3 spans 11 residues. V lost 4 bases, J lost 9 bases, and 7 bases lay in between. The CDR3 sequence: CASSLQGEQFF. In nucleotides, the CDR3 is TGTGCCAGCTCACTCCAGGGTGAGCAGTTCTTC.

In DNA form, the CDR3 reads TGTGCCAGCTCACCAACCAGCTTAGCTAACTATGGCTACACCTTC. Its protein is CASSPTSLANYGYTF. The V call is TRBV18, the J call TRBJ1-2; D uncertain. The V gene lost 2 bases and the J gene lost 0 bases, with 10 bases spanning the gap. Germline CDR1 reads KGHSH; CDR2 reads LQKENI. CDR3 size: 15 residues.

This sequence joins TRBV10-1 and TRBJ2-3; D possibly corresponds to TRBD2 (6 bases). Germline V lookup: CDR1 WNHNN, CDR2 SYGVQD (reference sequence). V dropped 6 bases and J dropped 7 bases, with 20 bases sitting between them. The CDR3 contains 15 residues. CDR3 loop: CASSGGAGRENTQYF. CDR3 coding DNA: TGCGCCAGCAGCGGAGGGGCCGGCCGGGAAAATACGCAGTATTTT.

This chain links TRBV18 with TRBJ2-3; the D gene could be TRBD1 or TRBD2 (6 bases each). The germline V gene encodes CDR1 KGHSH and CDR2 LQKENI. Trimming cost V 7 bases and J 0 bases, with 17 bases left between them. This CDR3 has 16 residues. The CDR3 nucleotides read TGTGCCAGCTTCCAGGGGACTTTCCGGAGCACAGATACGCAGTATTTT. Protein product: CASFQGTFRSTDTQYF. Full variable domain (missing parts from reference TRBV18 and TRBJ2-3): NAGVMQNPRHLVRRRGQEARLRCSPMKGHSHVYWYRQLPEEGLKFMVYLQKENIIDESGMPKERFSAEFPKEGPSILRIQQVVRGDSAAYFCASFQGTFRSTDTQYFGPGTRLTVL.

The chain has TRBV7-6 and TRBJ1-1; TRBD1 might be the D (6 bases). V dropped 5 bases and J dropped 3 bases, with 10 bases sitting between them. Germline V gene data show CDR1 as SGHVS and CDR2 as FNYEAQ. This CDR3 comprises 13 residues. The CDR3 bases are TGTGCCAGCAGCGAAACAGGGTACACTGAAGCTTTCTTT. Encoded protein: CASSETGYTEAFF. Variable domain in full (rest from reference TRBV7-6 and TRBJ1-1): GAGVSQSPRYKVTKRGQDVALRCDPISGHVSLYWYRQALGQGPEFLTYFNYEAQQDKSGLPNDRFSAERPEGSISTLTIQRTEQRDSAMYRCASSETGYTEAFFGQGTRLTVV.

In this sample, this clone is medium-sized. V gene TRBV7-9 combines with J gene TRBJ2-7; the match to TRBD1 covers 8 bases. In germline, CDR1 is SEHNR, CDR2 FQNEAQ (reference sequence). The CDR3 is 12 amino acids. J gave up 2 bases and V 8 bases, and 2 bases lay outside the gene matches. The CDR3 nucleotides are TGTGCCAGCGGGACAGGAGCCTACGAGCAGTACTTC. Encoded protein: CASGTGAYEQYF.

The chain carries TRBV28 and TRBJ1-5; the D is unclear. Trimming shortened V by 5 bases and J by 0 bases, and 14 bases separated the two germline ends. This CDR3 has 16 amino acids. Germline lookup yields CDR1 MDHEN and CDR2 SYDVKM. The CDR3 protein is CASSPLGLYSNQPQHF. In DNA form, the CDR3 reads TGTGCCAGCAGTCCCCTGGGCCTCTATAGCAATCAGCCCCAGCATTTT.

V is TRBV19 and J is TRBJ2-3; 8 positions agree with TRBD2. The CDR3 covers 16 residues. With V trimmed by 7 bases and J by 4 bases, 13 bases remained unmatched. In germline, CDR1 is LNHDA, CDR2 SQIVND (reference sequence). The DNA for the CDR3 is TGTGCCAGTAACGCCGGGAGGGGGGTTTCGGCAGATACGCAGTATTTT. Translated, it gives CASNAGRGVSADTQYF.

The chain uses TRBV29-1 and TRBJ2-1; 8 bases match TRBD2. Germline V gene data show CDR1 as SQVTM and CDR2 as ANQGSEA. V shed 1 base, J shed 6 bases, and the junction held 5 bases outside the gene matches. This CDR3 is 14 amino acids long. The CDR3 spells CSVEGSGSFNEQFF. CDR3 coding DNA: TGCAGCGTTGAAGGGAGCGGGAGCTTCAATGAGCAGTTCTTC.

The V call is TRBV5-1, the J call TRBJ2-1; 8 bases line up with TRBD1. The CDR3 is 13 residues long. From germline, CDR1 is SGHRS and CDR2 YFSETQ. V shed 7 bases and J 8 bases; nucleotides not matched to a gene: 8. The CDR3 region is CASSDREDDEQFF. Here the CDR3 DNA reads TGCGCCAGCTCGGACAGGGAAGACGATGAGCAGTTCTTC.

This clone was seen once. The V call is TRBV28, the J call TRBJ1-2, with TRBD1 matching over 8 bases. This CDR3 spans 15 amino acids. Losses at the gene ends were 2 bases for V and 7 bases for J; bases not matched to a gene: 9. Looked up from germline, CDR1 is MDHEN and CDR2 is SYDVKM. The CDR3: CASSLSGQGGRGYTF. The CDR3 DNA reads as TGTGCCAGCAGTTTAAGTGGACAGGGTGGCCGTGGCTACACCTTC.

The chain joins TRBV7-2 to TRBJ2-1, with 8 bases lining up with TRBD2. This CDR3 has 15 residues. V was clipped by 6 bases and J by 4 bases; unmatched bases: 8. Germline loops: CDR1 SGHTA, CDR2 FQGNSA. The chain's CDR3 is CASRPTSAQYNEQFF. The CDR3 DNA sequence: TGTGCCAGCAGGCCGACTAGCGCACAATACAATGAGCAGTTCTTC.

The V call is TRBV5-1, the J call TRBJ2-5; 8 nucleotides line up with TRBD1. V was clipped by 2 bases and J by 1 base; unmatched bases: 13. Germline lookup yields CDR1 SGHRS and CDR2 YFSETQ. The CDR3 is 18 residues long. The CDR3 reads CASSFDRGHRSVQETQYF. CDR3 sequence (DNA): TGCGCCAGCAGCTTCGACAGGGGTCACAGATCAGTCCAAGAGACCCAGTACTTC. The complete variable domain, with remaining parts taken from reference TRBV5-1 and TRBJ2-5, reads KAGVTQTPRYLIKTRGQQVTLSCSPISGHRSVSWYQQTPGQGLQFLFEYFSETQRNKGNFPGRFSGRQFSNSRSEMNVSTLELGDSALYLCASSFDRGHRSVQETQYFGPGTRLLVL.

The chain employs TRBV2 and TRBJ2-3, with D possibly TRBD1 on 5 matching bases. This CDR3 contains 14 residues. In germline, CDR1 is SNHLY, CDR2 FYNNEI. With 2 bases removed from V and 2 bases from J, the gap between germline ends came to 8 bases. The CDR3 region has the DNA TGTGCCAGCAGTGAACGGACACCCACAGATACGCAGTATTTT. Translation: CASSERTPTDTQYF.

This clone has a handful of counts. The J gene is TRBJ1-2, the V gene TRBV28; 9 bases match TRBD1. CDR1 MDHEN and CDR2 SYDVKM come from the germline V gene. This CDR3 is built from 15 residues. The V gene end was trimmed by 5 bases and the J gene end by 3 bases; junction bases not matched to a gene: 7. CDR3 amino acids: CASSPWDRVDYGYTF. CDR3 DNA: TGTGCCAGCAGTCCTTGGGACAGGGTGGACTATGGCTACACCTTC.

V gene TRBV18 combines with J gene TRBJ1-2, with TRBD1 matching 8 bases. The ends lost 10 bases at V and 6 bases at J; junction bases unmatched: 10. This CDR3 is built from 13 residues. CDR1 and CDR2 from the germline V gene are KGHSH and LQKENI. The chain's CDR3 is CATTADRANGYTF. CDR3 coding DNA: TGTGCCACCACCGCGGACAGGGCAAATGGCTACACCTTC.

The DNA of the CDR3 is TGTGCCACCAGCAGAGATAGGGCATTTGAGCAGTTCTTC. It encodes CATSRDRAFEQFF. The chain links TRBV15 to TRBJ2-1; D gene unclear. CDR1 and CDR2 from the germline V gene are LNHNV and YYDKDF (reference sequence). CDR3 length: 13 residues. Trimming took 0 bases from V and 9 from J, leaving 9 bases between them.

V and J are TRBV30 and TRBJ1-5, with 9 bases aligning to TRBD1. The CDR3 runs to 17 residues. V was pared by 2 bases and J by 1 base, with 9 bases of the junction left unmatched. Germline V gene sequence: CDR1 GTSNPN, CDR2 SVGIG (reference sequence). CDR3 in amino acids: CAWSSGQGQGSNQPQHF. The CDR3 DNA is TGTGCCTGGAGTTCCGGACAGGGGCAAGGGAGCAATCAGCCCCAGCATTTT.

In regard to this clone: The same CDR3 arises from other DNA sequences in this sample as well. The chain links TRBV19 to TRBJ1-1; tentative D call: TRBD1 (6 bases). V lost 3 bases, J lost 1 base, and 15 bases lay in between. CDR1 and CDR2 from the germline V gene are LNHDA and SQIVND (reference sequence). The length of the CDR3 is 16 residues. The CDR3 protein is CASSIIGAGANTEAFF. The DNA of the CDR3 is TGTGCCAGTAGTATTATAGGGGCAGGGGCGAACACTGAAGCTTTCTTT. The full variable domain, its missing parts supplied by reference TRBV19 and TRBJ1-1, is DGGITQSPKYLFRKEGQNVTLSCEQNLNHDAMYWYRQDPGQGLRLIYYSQIVNDFQKGDIAEGYSVSREKKESFPLTVTSAQKNPTAFYLCASSIIGAGANTEAFFGQGTRLTVV.

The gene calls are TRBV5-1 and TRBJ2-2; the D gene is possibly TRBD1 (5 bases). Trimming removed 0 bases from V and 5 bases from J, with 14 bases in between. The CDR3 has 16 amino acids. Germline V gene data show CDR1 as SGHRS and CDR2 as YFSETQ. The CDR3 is CASSLEVQKGTGELFF. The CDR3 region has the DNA TGCGCCAGCAGCTTGGAGGTTCAGAAGGGGACCGGGGAGCTGTTTTTT.

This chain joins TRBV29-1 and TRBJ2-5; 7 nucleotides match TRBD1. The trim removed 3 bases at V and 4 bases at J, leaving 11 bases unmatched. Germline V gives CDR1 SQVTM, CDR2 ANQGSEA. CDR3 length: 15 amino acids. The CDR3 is CSVDLEGRGRETQYF. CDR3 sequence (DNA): TGCAGCGTTGACCTCGAAGGAAGGGGGCGAGAGACCCAGTACTTC.

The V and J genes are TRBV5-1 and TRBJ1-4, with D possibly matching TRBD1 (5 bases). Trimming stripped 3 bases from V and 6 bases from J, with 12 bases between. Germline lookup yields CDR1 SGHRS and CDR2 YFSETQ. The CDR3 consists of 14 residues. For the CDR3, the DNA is TGCGCCAGCAGCTGGGGCGGGACTGATGAAAAACTGTTTTTT. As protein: CASSWGGTDEKLFF.

For the CDR3, the DNA is TGTGCCAGCAGGCTAGCGGGGGGGGACACAGATACGCAGTATTTT. It specifies CASRLAGGDTDTQYF. The rearrangement uses TRBV2 and TRBJ2-3; TRBD2 matches at 12 bases. Looked up from germline, CDR1 is SNHLY and CDR2 is FYNNEI. V lost 6 bases to trimming and J lost 2 bases; unmatched junction nucleotides: 3. The CDR3 is 15 amino acids.

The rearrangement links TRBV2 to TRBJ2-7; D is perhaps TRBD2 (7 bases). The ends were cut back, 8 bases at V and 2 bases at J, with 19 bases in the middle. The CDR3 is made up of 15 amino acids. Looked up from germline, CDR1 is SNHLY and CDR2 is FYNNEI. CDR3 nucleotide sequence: TGTGCCAGCTCCTCCCAGGGGAGGGGTGCCTACGAGCAGTACTTC. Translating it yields CASSSQGRGAYEQYF.

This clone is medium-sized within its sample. The CDR3 here is CASSLMRDRAQPQHF. As DNA, the CDR3 is TGTGCCAGCAGCCTGATGCGGGACAGGGCTCAGCCCCAGCATTTT. J is TRBJ1-5 and V is TRBV7-2; 9 bases line up with TRBD1. The CDR3 covers 15 residues. The V gene's germline CDR1 is SGHTA and CDR2 FQGNSA. V shed 5 bases and J 6 bases; nucleotides not matched to a gene: 8.

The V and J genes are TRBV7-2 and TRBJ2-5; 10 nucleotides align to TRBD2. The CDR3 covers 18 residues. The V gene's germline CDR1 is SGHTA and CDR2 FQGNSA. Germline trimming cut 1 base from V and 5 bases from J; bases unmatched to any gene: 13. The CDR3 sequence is CASSLGVVAGGGGETQYF. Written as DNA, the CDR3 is TGTGCCAGCAGCTTAGGCGTGGTAGCGGGAGGAGGGGGGGAGACCCAGTACTTC.

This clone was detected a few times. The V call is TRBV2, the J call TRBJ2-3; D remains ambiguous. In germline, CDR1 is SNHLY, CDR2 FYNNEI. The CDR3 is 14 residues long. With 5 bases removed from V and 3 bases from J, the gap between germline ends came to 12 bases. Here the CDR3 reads CASSWAQGTDTQYF. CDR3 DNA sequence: TGTGCCAGCAGTTGGGCTCAAGGGACAGATACGCAGTATTTT.